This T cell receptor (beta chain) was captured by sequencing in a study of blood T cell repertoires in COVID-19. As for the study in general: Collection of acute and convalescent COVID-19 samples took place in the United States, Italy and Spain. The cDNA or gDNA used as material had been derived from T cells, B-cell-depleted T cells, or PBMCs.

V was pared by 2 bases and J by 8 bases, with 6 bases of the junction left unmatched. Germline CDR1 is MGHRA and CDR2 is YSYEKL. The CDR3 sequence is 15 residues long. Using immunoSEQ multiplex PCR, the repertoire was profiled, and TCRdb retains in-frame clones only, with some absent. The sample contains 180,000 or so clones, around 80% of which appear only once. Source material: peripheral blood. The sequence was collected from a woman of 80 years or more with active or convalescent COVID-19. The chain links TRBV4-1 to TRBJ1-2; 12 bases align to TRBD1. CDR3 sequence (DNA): TGCGCCAGCAGCCAACCGGGACAGGGGGCAAGGGGCTACACCTTC. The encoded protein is CASSQPGQGARGYTF.